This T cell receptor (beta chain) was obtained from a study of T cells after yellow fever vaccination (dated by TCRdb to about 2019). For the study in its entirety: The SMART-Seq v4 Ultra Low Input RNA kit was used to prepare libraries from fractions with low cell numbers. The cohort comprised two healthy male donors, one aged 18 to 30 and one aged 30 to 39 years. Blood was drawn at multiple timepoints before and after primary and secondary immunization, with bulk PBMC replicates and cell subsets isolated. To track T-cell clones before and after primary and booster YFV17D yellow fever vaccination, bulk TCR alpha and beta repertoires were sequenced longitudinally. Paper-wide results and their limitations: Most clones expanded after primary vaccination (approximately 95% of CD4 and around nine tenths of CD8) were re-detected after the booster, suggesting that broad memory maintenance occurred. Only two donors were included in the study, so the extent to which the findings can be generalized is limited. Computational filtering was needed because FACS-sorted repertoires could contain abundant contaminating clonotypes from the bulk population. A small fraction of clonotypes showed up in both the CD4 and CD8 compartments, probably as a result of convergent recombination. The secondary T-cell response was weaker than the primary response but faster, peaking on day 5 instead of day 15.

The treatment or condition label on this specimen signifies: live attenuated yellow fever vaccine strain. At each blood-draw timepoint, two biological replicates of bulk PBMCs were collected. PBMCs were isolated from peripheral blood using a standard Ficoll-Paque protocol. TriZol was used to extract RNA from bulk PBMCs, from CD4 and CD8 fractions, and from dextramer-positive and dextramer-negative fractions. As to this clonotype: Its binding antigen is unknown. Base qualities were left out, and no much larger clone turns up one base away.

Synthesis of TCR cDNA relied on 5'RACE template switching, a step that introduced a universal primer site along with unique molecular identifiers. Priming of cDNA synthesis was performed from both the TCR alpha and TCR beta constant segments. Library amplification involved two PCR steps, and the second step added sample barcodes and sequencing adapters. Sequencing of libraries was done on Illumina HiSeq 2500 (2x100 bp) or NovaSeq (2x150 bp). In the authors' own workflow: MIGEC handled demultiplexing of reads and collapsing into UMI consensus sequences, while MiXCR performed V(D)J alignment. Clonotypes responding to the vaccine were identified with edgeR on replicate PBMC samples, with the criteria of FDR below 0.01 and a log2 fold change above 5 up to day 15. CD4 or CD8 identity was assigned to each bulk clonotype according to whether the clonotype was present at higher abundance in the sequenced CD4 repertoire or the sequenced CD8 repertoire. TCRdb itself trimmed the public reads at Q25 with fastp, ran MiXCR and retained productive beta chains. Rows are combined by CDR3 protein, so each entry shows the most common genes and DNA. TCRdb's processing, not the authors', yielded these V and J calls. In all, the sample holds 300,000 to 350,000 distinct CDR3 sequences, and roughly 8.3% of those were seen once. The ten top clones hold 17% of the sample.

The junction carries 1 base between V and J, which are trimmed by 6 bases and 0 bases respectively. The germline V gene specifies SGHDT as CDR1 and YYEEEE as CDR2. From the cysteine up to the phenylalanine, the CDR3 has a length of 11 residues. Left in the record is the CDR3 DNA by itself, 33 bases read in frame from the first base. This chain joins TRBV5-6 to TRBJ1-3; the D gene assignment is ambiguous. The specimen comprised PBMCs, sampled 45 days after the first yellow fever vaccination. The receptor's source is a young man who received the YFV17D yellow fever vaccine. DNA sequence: TGTGCCAGCAACTCTGGAAACACCATATATTTT. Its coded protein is CASNSGNTIYF.